One sample yielded the 10 T cell receptor beta chains listed below, sequenced in a study of CD8 T cells in ankylosing spondylitis. Study observations and caveats: About 8 highly homologous variants made up a TCR beta motif, and this motif appeared characteristic of ankylosing spondylitis blood.

These receptors lack a known antigen. Each CDR3 protein gets one entry after TCRdb re-called the 5' RACE reads with MiXCR. Here the sample spans 350,000 or so distinct CDR3 sequences, 8% being singletons. Specimen: blood, either unsorted or a sorted T cell fraction (not recorded which). Every receptor here comes from a male donor with ankylosing spondylitis.

This clonotype showed up just a few times. This chain connects TRBV11-3 to TRBJ2-5; D unresolved. Trimming took off 5 bases at V and 7 bases at J, with 17 bases between the two ends. The V gene's germline CDR1 is SGHNT and CDR2 YENEEA. This CDR3 contains 14 residues. The CDR3 DNA reads TGTGCCAGCAGCCCGGCTGCTAGTTGGGGGACCCAGTACTTC. It specifies CASSPAASWGTQYF.

This clonotype was detected many times. The rearrangement uses TRBV2 and TRBJ1-1; D is unclear. Trimming took 4 bases from V and 1 from J, leaving 7 bases between them. The germline V gene encodes CDR1 SNHLY and CDR2 FYNNEI. This CDR3 spans 13 amino acids. The CDR3 sequence is CASSADPNTEAFF. CDR3 DNA sequence: TGTGCCAGCAGTGCAGACCCGAACACTGAAGCTTTCTTT.

The chain combines TRBV5-1 with TRBJ2-2; the D gene is possibly TRBD1 (5 bases). Looked up from germline, CDR1 is SGHRS and CDR2 is YFSETQ. The CDR3 runs 15 residues. The germline V and J ends were trimmed by 2 bases and 3 bases, with 11 bases remaining between them. CDR3 sequence reads: CASSFLGADTGELFF. In nucleotides, the CDR3 is TGCGCCAGCAGCTTCCTAGGGGCGGACACCGGGGAGCTGTTTTTT.

The J gene is TRBJ2-4, the V gene TRBV20-1; D uncertain. The V and J ends lost 0 bases and 3 bases respectively, with 3 bases between them. This CDR3 region has 12 residues. CDR1 and CDR2 from the germline V gene are DFQATT and SNEGSKA (reference sequence). The CDR3 DNA is TGCAGTGCTAGAGACCTCAAAAACATTCAGTACTTC. Residues: CSARDLKNIQYF.

This clonotype showed up just a few times. The chain couples TRBV3-1 to TRBJ2-7; weak D call: TRBD1 (5 bases). The CDR3 is made up of 13 amino acids. Trimming cost V 3 bases and J 6 bases, with 12 bases left between them. The V gene's germline CDR1 is LGHDT and CDR2 YNNKEL (reference sequence). The CDR3 protein is CASSHPGQLEQYF. CDR3 in DNA: TGTGCCAGCAGCCATCCAGGGCAGCTCGAGCAGTACTTC.

The chain couples TRBV12-3 or TRBV12-4 to TRBJ2-7; 11 bases are a match to TRBD2. Losses at the gene ends were 5 bases for V and 4 bases for J; bases not matched to a gene: 7. There are 15 residues in the CDR3. The CDR3 sequence is CASSTSSGRWYEQYF. The CDR3 DNA reads as TGTGCCAGCAGTACCTCTAGCGGGAGGTGGTACGAGCAGTACTTC.

In its sample, this clonotype was seen a few times. The gene calls are TRBV29-1 and TRBJ2-7; D call uncertain. Deletions cut 0 bases from V and 6 bases from J, with 12 bases between. The length of the CDR3 is 13 residues. CDR1 and CDR2 from the germline V gene are SQVTM and ANQGSEA. CDR3 protein: CSVEDLGRREQYF. DNA of the CDR3: TGCAGCGTTGAAGATCTTGGCAGGCGCGAGCAGTACTTC.

The chain couples TRBV14 to TRBJ2-1; 10 nucleotides match TRBD2. The CDR3 consists of 16 residues. Germline V CDR1 and CDR2: SGHDN, FVKESK. The V and J ends lost 4 bases and 7 bases, in that order; junction bases with no gene match: 10. For the CDR3, the DNA is TGTGCCAGCAGCCCCATAGCGGGAGGCACTACAAATGAGCAGTTCTTC. Protein product: CASSPIAGGTTNEQFF.

The chain is built from TRBV6-1 and TRBJ2-2, with 11 bases matching TRBD1. The trim removed 7 bases at V and 0 bases at J, leaving 4 bases unmatched. The CDR3 is 16 residues long. CDR1 is MNHNS and CDR2 is SASEGT in the germline V gene. CDR3 region: CASTSGQGANTGELFF. The CDR3 nucleotides are TGTGCCAGCACCTCGGGACAGGGGGCGAACACCGGGGAGCTGTTTTTT.

The rearrangement uses TRBV9 and TRBJ2-7; 10 nucleotides agree with TRBD2. V shed 6 bases and J 3 bases; nucleotides not matched to a gene: 6. The CDR3 spans 14 residues. Per germline, CDR1 SGDLS and CDR2 YYNGEE. The CDR3 region is CASKLAGVDYEQYF. CDR3 DNA: TGTGCCAGCAAGCTAGCGGGAGTAGACTACGAGCAGTACTTC.